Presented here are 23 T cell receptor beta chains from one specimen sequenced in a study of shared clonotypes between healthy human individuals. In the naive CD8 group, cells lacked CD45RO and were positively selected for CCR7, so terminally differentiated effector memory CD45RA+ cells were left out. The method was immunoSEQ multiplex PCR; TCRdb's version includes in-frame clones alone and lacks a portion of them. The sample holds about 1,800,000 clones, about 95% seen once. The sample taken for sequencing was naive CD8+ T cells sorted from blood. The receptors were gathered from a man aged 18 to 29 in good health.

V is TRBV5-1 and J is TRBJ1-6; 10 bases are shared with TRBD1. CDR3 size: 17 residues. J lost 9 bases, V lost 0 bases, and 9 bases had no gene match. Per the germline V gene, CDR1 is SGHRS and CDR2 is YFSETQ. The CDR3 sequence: CASSLGSSGQGPSPLHF. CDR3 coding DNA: TGCGCCAGCAGCTTGGGTTCGTCGGGACAGGGGCCTTCACCCCTCCACTTT.

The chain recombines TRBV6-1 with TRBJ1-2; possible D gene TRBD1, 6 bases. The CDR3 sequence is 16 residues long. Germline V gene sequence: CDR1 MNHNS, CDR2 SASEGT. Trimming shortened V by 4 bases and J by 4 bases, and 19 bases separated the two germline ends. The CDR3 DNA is TGTGCCAGCAGTGTTCTTGGAGGGGGGTCCGTCTATGGCTACACCTTC. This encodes CASSVLGGGSVYGYTF.

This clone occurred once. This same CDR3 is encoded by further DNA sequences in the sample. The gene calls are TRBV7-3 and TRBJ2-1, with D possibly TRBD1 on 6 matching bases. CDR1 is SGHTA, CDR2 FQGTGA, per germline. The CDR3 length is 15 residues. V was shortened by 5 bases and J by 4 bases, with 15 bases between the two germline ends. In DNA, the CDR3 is TGTGCCAGCAGCCCCGGCGCAGGGACATACAATGAGCAGTTCTTC. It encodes CASSPGAGTYNEQFF.

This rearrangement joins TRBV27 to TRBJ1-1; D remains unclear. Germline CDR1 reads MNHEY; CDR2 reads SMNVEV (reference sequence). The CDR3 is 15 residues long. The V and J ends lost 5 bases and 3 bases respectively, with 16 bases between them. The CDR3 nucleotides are TGTGCCAGCAGTCCCCGTTCAGGAGGTGACACTGAAGCTTTCTTT. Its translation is CASSPRSGGDTEAFF.

The CDR3 loop reads CASSTTGFQETQYF. The CDR3 nucleotides read TGTGCCAGCAGCACGACAGGATTCCAAGAGACCCAGTACTTC. This chain uses TRBV9 with TRBJ2-5, with TRBD1 as a possible D gene (6 bases). V was trimmed by 4 bases and J by 1 base, leaving 11 bases between them. Germline V gene lookup returns CDR1 SGDLS and CDR2 YYNGEE. This CDR3 is 14 amino acids long.

The CDR3 spells CASSIGRTTEAFF. The CDR3 coding sequence is TGTGCCAGCAGCATTGGACGGACCACTGAAGCTTTCTTT. The genes are TRBV13 and TRBJ1-1; D unresolved. The CDR3 length is 13 residues. The germline CDR1 and CDR2 sequences are PRHDT and FYEKMQ (reference sequence). V lost 5 bases to trimming and J lost 4 bases, with 11 bases between them. The variable domain in full, with the rest retrieved from reference TRBV13 and TRBJ1-1, is AAGVIQSPRHLIKEKRETATLKCYPIPRHDTVYWYQQGPGQDPQFLISFYEKMQSDKGSIPDRFSAQQFSDYHSELNMSSLELGDSALYFCASSIGRTTEAFFGQGTRLTVV.

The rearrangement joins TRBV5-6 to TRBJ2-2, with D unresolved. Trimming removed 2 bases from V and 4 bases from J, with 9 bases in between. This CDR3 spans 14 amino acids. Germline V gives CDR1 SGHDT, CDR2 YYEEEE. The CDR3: CASSLMTGTGELFF. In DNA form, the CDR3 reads TGTGCCAGCAGCTTAATGACCGGCACCGGGGAGCTGTTTTTT.

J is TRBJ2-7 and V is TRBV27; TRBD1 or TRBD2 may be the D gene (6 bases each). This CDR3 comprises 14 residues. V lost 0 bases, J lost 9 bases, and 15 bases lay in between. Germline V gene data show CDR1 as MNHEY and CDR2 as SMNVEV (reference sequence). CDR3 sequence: CASSLSGGYEWQYF. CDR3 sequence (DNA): TGTGCCAGCAGTTTATCCGGGGGCTACGAGTGGCAGTACTTC.

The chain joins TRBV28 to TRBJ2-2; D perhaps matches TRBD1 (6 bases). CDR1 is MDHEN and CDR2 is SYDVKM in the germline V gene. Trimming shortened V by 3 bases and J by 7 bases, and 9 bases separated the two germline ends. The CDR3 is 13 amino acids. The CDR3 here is CASSLARGGELFF. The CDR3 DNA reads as TGTGCCAGCAGTTTGGCCAGGGGCGGGGAGCTGTTTTTT.

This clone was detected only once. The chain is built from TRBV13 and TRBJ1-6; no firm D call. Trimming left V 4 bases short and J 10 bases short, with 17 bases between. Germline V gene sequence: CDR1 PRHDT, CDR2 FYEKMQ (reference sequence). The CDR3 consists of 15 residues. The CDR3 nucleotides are TGTGCCAGCAGCTCCATCACGGTACCCCTCTCACCCCTCCACTTT. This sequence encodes CASSSITVPLSPLHF. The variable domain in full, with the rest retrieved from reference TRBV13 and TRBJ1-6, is AAGVIQSPRHLIKEKRETATLKCYPIPRHDTVYWYQQGPGQDPQFLISFYEKMQSDKGSIPDRFSAQQFSDYHSELNMSSLELGDSALYFCASSSITVPLSPLHFGNGTRLTVT.

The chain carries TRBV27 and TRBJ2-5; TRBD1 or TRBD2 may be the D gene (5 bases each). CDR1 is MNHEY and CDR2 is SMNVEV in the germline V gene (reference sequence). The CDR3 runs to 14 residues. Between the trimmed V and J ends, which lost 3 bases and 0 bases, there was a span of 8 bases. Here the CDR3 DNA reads TGTGCCAGCAGTTTCCTGGGGGACCAAGAGACCCAGTACTTC. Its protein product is CASSFLGDQETQYF.

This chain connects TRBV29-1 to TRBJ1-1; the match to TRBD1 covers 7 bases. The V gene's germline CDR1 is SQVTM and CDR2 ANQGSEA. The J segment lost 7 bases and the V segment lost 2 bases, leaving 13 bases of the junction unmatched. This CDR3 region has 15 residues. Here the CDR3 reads CSVEIPTGRTGEAFF. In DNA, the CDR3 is TGCAGCGTTGAAATCCCGACAGGGCGGACGGGTGAAGCTTTCTTT. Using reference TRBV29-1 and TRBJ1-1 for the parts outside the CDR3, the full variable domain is SAVISQKPSRDICQRGTSLTIQCQVDSQVTMMFWYRQQPGQSLTLIATANQGSEATYESGFVIDKFPISRPNLTFSTLTVSNMSPEDSSIYLCSVEIPTGRTGEAFFGQGTRLTVV.

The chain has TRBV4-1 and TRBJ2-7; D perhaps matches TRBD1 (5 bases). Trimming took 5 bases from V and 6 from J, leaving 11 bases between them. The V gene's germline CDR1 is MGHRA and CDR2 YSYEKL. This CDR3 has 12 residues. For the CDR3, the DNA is TGCGCCAGCAGCTTGGACAAAACCGAGCAGTACTTC. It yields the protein CASSLDKTEQYF.

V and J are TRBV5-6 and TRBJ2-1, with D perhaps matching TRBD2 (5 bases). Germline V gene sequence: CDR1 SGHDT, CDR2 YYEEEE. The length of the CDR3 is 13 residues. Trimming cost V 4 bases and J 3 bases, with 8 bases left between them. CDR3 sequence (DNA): TGTGCCAGCAGCGTGGGGAGCTACAATGAGCAGTTCTTC. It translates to CASSVGSYNEQFF. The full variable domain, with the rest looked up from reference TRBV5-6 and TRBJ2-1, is DAGVTQSPTHLIKTRGQQVTLRCSPKSGHDTVSWYQQALGQGPQFIFQYYEEEERQRGNFPDRFSGHQFPNYSSELNVNALLLGDSALYLCASSVGSYNEQFFGPGTRLTVL.

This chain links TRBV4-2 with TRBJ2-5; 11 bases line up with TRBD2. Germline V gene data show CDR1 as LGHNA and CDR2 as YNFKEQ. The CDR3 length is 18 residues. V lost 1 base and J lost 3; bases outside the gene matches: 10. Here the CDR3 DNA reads TGTGCCAGCAGCCAAGTTATTAGCGGGGGGGTAGTTGAAGAGACCCAGTACTTC. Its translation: CASSQVISGGVVEETQYF.

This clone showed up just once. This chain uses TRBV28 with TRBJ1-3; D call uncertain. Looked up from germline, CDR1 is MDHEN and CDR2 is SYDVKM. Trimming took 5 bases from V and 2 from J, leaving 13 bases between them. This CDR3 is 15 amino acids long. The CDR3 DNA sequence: TGTGCCAGCAGTCGCCTTGCATTAACTGGAAACACCATATATTTT. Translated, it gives CASSRLALTGNTIYF.

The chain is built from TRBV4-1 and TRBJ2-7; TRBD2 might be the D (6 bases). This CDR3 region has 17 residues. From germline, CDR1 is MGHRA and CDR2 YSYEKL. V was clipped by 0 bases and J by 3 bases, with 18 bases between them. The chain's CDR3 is CASSQDYETGGIYEQYF. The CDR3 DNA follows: TGCGCCAGCAGCCAAGATTATGAGACGGGCGGGATCTACGAGCAGTACTTC.

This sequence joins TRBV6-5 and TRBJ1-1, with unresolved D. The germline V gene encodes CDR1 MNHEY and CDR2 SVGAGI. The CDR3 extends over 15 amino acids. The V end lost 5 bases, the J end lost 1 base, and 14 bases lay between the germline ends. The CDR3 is CASSGWAAGNTEAFF. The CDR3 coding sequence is TGTGCCAGCAGTGGCTGGGCGGCCGGGAACACTGAAGCTTTCTTT.

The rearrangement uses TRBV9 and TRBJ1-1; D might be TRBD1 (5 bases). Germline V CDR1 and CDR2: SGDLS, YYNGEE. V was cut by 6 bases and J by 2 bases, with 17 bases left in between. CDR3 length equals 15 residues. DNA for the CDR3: TGTGCCAGCACCCCCCTCGGGGCGTTTAACACTGAAGCTTTCTTT. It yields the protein CASTPLGAFNTEAFF.

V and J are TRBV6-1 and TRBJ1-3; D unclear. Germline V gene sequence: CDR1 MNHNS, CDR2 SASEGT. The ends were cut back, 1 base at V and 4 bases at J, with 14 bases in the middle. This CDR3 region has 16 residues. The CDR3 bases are TGTGCCAGCAGTGAAGATGGGGTTTATTCCGGAAACACCATATATTTT. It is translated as CASSEDGVYSGNTIYF.

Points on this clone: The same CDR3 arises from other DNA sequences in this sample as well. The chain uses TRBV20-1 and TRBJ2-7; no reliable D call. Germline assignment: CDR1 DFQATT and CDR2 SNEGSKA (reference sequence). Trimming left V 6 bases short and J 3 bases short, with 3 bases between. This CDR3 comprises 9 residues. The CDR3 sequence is CSAGYEQYF. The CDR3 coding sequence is TGCAGTGCGGGCTACGAGCAGTACTTC.

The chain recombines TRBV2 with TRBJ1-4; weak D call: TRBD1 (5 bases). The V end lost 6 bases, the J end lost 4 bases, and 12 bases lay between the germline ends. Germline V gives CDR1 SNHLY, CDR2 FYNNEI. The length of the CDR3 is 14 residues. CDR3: CASSLTAFNEKLFF. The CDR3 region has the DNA TGTGCCAGCAGCCTGACAGCCTTTAATGAAAAACTGTTTTTT.

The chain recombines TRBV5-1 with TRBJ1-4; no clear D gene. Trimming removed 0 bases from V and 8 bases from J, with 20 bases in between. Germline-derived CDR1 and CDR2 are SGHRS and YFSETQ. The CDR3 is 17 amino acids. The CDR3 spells CASSLAIGSVGEEKLFF. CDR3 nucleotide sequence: TGCGCCAGCAGCTTGGCCATAGGGTCAGTTGGGGAGGAAAAACTGTTTTTT. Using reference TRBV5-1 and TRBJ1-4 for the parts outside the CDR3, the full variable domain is KAGVTQTPRYLIKTRGQQVTLSCSPISGHRSVSWYQQTPGQGLQFLFEYFSETQRNKGNFPGRFSGRQFSNSRSEMNVSTLELGDSALYLCASSLAIGSVGEEKLFFGSGTQLSVL.